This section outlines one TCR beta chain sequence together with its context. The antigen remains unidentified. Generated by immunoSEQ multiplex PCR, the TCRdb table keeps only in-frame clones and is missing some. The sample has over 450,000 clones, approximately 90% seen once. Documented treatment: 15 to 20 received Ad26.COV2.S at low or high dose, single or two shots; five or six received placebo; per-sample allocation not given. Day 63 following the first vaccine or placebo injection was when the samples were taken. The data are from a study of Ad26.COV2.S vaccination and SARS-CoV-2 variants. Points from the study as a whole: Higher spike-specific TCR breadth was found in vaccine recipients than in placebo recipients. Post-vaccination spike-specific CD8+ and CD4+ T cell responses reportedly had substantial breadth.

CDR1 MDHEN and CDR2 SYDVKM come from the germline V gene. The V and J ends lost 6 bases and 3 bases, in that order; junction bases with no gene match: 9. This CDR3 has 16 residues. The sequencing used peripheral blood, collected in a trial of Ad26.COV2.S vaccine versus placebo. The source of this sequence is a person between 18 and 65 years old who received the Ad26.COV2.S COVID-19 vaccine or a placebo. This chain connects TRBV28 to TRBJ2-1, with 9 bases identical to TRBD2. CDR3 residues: CASSPTTSGHYNEQFF. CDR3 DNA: TGTGCCAGCAGCCCAACGACTAGCGGCCACTACAATGAGCAGTTCTTC. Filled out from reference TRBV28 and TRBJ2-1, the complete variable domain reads DVKVTQSSRYLVKRTGEKVFLECVQDMDHENMFWYRQDPGLGLRLIYFSYDVKMKEKGDIPEGYSVSREKKERFSLILESASTNQTSMYLCASSPTTSGHYNEQFFGPGTRLTVL.